This TCR beta chain was sequenced in a study of OX40 agonist ivuxolimab in advanced cancers. Clones were sequenced by immunoSEQ multiplex PCR, and TCRdb holds only the in-frame ones, with some missing. The sample includes 35,000 to 40,000 clones, roughly four fifths seen only once; the top ten take about 20%. This CDR3 spans 18 amino acids. From germline, CDR1 is SGHVS and CDR2 FNYEAQ. V was shortened by 5 bases and J by 0 bases, with 20 bases between the two germline ends. The V and J genes are TRBV7-6 and TRBJ1-3; D gene unclear. The origin of this receptor is an adult with an advanced solid tumor such as melanoma, head and neck, liver or kidney cancer. The sequenced sample was CD4+ or CD8+ T cells sorted from blood, obtained in a trial of the OX40 agonist ivuxolimab. The CDR3 DNA follows: TGTGCCAGCAGCCCCATCCAGATTACTTCGAGCTCTGGAAACACCATATATTTT. Its translation is CASSPIQITSSSGNTIYF. The variable domain in full, with the rest retrieved from reference TRBV7-6 and TRBJ1-3, is GAGVSQSPRYKVTKRGQDVALRCDPISGHVSLYWYRQALGQGPEFLTYFNYEAQQDKSGLPNDRFSAERPEGSISTLTIQRTEQRDSAMYRCASSPIQITSSSGNTIYFGEGSWLTVV.